The present entry profiles one T cell receptor (beta chain) with its context. This sample is part of a study of T cells after posttransplantation cyclophosphamide. V lost 6 bases, J lost 2 bases, and 17 bases lay in between. The CDR3 consists of 15 residues. Germline CDR1 SGHNT, CDR2 YYREEE (reference sequence). Only in-frame clones appear in the TCRdb table, and some are missing; sequencing was by immunoSEQ multiplex PCR. The sample has approximately 52,000 clones, more than 70% seen once. The TCR originated in a man aged 25-45 years with a blood cancer, CMV-positive, and with a related stem cell donor. Material for sequencing was PBMCs. This sequence joins TRBV5-4 and TRBJ1-1; D may be TRBD1 (5 bases). The CDR3 sequence is CASTSTPGFNTEAFF. Written as DNA, the CDR3 is TGTGCCAGCACCTCGACACCAGGGTTCAACACTGAAGCTTTCTTT.